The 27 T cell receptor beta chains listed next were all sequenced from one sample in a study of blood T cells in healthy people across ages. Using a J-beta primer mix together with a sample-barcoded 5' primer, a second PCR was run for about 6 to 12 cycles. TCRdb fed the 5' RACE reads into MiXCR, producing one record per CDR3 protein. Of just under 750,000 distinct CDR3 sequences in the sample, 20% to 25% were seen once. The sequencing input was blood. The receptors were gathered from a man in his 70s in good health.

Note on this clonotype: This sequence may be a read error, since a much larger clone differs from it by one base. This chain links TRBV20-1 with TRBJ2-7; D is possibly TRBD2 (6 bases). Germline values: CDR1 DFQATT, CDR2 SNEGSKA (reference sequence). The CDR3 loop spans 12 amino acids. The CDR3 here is CSARRDSYELYF. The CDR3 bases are TGCAGTGCTAGACGGGACTCCTACGAGCTGTACTTC.

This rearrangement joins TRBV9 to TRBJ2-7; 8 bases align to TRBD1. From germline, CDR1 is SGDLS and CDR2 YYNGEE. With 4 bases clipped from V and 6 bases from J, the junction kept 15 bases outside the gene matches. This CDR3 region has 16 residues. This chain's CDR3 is CASSFSLDRGLREQYF. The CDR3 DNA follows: TGTGCCAGCAGCTTTTCTCTCGACAGGGGCCTCCGCGAGCAGTACTTC.

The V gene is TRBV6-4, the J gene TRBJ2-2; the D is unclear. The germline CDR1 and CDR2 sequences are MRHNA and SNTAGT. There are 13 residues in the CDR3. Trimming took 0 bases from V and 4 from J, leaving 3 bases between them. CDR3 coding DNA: TGTGCCAGCAGTGACTCTAGCACCGGGGAGCTGTTTTTT. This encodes CASSDSSTGELFF.

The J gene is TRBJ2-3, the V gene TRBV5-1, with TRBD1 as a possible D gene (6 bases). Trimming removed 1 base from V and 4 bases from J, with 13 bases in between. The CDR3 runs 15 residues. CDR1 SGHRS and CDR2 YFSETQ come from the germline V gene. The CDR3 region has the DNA TGCGCCAGCAGCTTGCAGGGGATGGGGTCAGATACGCAGTATTTT. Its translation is CASSLQGMGSDTQYF.

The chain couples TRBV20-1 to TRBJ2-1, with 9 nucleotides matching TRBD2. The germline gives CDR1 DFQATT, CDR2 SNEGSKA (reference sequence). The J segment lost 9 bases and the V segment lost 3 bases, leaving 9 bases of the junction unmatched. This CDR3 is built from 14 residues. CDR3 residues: CSARASGNFGEQFF. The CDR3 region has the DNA TGCAGTGCTAGGGCTAGCGGGAATTTTGGTGAGCAGTTCTTC.

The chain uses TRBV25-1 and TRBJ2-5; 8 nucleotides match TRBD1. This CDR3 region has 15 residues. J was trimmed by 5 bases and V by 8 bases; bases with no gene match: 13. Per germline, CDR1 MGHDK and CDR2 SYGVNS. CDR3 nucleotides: TGTGCCAGCCGAACGGGCCAGGGGGCTTTGGAGACCCAGTACTTC. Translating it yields CASRTGQGALETQYF.

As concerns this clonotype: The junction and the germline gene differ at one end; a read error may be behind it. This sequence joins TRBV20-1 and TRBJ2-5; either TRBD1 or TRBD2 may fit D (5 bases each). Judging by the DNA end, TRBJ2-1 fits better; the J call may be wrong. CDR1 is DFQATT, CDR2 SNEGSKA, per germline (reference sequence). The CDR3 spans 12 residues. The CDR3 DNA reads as TGCTGTGCCAATGAGGGGATAAGTGAGCAGTTCTTC. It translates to CCANEGISEQFF.

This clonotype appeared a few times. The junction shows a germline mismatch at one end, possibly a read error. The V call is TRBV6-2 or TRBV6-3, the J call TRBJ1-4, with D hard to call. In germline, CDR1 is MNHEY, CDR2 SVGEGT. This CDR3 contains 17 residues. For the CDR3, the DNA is TGCGCCAGCAGTTACCCCGACGCTCCAGGAACTAATGAAAAACTGTTTTTT. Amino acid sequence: CASSYPDAPGTNEKLFF.

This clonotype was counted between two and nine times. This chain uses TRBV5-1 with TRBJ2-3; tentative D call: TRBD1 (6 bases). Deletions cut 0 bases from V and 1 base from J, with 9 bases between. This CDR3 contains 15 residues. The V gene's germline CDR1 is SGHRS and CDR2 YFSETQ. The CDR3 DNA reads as TGCGCCAGCAGCTTGGCTAGACAGGGCACAGATACGCAGTATTTT. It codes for CASSLARQGTDTQYF.

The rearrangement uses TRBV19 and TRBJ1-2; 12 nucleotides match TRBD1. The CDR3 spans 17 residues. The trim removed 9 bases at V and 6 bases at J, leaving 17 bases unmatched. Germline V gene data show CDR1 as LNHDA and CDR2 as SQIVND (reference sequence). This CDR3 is CASRNGGTGGRLDGYTF. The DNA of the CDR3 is TGTGCCAGCAGGAACGGGGGGACAGGGGGCAGACTGGATGGCTACACCTTC. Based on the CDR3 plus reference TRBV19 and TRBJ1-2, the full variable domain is DGGITQSPKYLFRKEGQNVTLSCEQNLNHDAMYWYRQDPGQGLRLIYYSQIVNDFQKGDIAEGYSVSREKKESFPLTVTSAQKNPTAFYLCASRNGGTGGRLDGYTFGSGTRLTVV.

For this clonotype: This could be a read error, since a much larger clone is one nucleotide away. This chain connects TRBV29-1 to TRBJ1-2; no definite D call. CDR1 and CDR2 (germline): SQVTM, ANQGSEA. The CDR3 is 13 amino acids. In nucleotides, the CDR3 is TGCAGCGTGTTCTCAGCAGTAAACTATGGCTACATCTTC. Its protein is CSVFSAVNYGYIF.

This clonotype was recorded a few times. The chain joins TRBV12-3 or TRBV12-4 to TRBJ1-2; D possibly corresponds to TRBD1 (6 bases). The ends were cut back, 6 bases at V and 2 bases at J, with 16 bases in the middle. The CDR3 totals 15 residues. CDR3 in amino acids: CASSQGGAVNYGYTF. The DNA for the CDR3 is TGTGCCAGCAGCCAAGGGGGGGCGGTAAACTATGGCTACACCTTC.

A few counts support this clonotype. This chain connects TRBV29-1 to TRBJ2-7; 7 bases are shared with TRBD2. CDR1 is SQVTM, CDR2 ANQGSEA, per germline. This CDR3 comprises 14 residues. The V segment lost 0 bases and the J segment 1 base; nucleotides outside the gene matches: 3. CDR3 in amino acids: CSVEDRRESYEQYV. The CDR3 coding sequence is TGCAGCGTTGAAGATCGGCGGGAGTCCTACGAGCAGTACGTC.

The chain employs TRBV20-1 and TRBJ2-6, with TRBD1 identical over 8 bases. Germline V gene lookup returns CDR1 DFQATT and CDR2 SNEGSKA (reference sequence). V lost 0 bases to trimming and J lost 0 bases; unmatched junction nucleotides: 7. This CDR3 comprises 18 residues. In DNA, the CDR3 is TGCAGTGCTAGAGATCCAAACAGGGGGGACTCTGGGGCCAACGTCCTGACTTTC. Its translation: CSARDPNRGDSGANVLTF.

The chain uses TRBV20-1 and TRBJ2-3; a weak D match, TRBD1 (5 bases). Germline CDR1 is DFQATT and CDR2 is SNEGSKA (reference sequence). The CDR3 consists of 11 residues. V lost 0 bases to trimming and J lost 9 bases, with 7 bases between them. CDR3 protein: CSARDWGTQYF. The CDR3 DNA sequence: TGCAGTGCTAGAGATTGGGGCACGCAGTATTTT.

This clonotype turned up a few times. The CDR3 coding sequence is TGTGCCAGCACCCTGGCAGGGCCCTACGAGCAGTACTTC. Its translation: CASTLAGPYEQYF. This chain connects TRBV28 to TRBJ2-7; possibly TRBD1 for D (5 bases). With 7 bases removed from V and 2 bases from J, the gap between germline ends came to 12 bases. Looked up from germline, CDR1 is MDHEN and CDR2 is SYDVKM. The CDR3 is 13 amino acids.

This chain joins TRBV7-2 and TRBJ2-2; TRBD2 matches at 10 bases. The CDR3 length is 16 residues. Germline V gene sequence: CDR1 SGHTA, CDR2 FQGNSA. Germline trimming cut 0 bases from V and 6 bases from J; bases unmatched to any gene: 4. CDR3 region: CASSLAASGSSGELFF. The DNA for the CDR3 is TGTGCCAGCAGCTTAGCGGCTAGCGGGAGTTCCGGGGAGCTGTTTTTT.

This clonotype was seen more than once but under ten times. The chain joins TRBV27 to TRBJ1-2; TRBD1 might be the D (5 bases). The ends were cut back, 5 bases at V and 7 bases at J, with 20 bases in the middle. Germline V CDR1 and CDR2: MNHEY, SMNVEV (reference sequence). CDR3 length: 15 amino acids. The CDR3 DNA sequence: TGTGCCAGCAGTCCCCCGGGGGGGAGTACTAGTGGCTACACCTTC. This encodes CASSPPGGSTSGYTF.

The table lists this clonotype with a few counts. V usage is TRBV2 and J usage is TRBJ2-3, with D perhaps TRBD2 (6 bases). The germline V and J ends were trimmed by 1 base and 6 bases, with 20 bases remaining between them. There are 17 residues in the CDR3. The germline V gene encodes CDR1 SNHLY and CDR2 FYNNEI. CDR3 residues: CASSEEGGAGSYDTQYF. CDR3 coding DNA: TGTGCCAGCAGTGAAGAGGGTGGCGCGGGATCCTACGATACGCAGTATTTT. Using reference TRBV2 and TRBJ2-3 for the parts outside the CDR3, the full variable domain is EPEVTQTPSHQVTQMGQEVILRCVPISNHLYFYWYRQILGQKVEFLVSFYNNEISEKSEIFDDQFSVERPDGSNFTLKIRSTKLEDSAMYFCASSEEGGAGSYDTQYFGPGTRLTVL.

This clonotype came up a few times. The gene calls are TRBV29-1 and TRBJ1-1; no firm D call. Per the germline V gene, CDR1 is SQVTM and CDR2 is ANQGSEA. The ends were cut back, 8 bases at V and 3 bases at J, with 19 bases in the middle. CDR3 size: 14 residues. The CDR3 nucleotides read TGCAGCACCCAAAGGGTGGGGAGCGACACTGAAGCTTTCTTT. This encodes CSTQRVGSDTEAFF.

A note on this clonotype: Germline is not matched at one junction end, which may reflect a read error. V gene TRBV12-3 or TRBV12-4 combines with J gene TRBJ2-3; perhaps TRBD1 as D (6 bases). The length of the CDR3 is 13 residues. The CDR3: CATTGQITDTEYF. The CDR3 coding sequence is TGTGCCACCACCGGACAGATTACAGATACGGAGTATTTT.

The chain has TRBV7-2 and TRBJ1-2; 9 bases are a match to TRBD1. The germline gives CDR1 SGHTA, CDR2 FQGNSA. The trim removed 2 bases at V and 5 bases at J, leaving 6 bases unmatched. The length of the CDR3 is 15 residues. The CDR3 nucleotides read TGTGCCAGCAGCTTACCCCGGGACAGGGAATATGGCTACACCTTC. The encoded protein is CASSLPRDREYGYTF. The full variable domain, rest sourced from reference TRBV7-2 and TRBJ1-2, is GAGVSQSPSNKVTEKGKDVELRCDPISGHTALYWYRQSLGQGLEFLIYFQGNSAPDKSGLPSDRFSAERTGGSVSTLTIQRTQQEDSAVYLCASSLPRDREYGYTFGSGTRLTVV.

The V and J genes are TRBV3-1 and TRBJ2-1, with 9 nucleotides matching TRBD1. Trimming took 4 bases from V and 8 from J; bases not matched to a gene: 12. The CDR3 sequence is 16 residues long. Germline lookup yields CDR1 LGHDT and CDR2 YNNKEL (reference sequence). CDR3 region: CASSRLTGTGLDEQFF. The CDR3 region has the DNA TGTGCCAGCAGCCGTCTCACCGGGACAGGGTTGGATGAGCAGTTCTTC.

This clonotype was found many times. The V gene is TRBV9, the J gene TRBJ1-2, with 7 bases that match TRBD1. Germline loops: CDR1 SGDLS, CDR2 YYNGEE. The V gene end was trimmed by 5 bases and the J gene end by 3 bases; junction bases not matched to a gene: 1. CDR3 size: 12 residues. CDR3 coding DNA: TGTGCCAGCAGTGACAGGGACTATGGCTACACCTTC. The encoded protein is CASSDRDYGYTF.

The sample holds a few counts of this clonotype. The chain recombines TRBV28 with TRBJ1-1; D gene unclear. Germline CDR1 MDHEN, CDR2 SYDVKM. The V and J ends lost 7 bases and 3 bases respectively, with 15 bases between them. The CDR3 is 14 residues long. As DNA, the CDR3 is TGTGCCAGCAAAGTAACCCGACGGGACACTGAAGCTTTCTTT. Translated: CASKVTRRDTEAFF.

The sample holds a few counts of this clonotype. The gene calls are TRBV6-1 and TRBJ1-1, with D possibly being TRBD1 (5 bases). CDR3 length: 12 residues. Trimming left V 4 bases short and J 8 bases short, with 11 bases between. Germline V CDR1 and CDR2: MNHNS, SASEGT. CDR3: CASSGGRVEAFF. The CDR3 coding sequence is TGTGCCAGCAGTGGGGGCAGGGTAGAAGCTTTCTTT.

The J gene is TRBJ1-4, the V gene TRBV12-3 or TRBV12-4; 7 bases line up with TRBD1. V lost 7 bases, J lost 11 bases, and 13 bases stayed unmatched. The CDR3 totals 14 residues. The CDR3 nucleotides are TGTGCCAGCACCGAACAGGGGACGGGTGTGAAACTGTTTTTT. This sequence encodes CASTEQGTGVKLFF.